Each of the 7 T cell receptor beta chains below was sequenced from the same sample in a study of shared clonotypes between healthy human individuals. This table comes from immunoSEQ multiplex PCR, and its TCRdb copy is limited to in-frame clones, with some not included. The sample includes approximately 1,000,000 clones, around 78% seen only once; the top ten take under 0.6%. What was sequenced was memory CD4+ T cells from PBMCs. The subset here: CD45RA-negative fraction. The receptors derive from a man aged 18 to 35 in good health. Some clones in this sample may be carry-over from other donors' samples.

The chain carries TRBV9 and TRBJ2-2; D is ambiguous. CDR3 size: 14 residues. CDR1 is SGDLS and CDR2 is YYNGEE in the germline V gene. The V gene lost 0 bases and the J gene lost 5 bases, with 8 bases spanning the gap. CDR3 sequence (DNA): TGTGCCAGCAGCGTAGTTTCCCAAACCGGGGAGCTGTTTTTT. Translated: CASSVVSQTGELFF.

A word on this clone: This specimen includes other DNA sequences encoding the same CDR3. The chain joins TRBV7-3 to TRBJ2-7; 7 positions match TRBD2. Trimming at V came to 2 bases and at J to 2 bases, leaving 3 bases not matched to a gene. CDR3 size: 14 residues. The germline V gene has CDR1 SGHTA and CDR2 FQGTGA. CDR3 sequence: CASSLQAGAYEQYF. The CDR3 nucleotides are TGTGCCAGCAGCTTACAGGCGGGAGCCTACGAGCAGTACTTC.

The chain links TRBV27 to TRBJ2-2, with D possibly TRBD1 on 5 matching bases. Trimming stripped 7 bases from V and 1 base from J, with 10 bases between. This CDR3 contains 14 residues. CDR1 MNHEY and CDR2 SMNVEV come from the germline V gene (reference sequence). The CDR3 here is CASTRALNTGELFF. CDR3 DNA: TGTGCCAGCACCAGGGCGTTGAACACCGGGGAGCTGTTTTTT.

CDR3: CASAKQGARREETQYF. The CDR3 nucleotides read TGCGCCAGTGCAAAACAGGGGGCTAGAAGAGAAGAGACCCAGTACTTC. The J gene is TRBJ2-5, the V gene TRBV5-1, with TRBD1 matching 9 bases. The CDR3 totals 16 residues. Germline lookup yields CDR1 SGHRS and CDR2 YFSETQ. V shed 8 bases and J 3 bases; nucleotides not matched to a gene: 14.

The chain carries TRBV28 and TRBJ1-2, with TRBD1 as a possible D gene (6 bases). The CDR3 spans 14 residues. CDR1 and CDR2 (germline): MDHEN, SYDVKM. V lost 7 bases, J lost 5 bases, and 17 bases lay in between. The chain's CDR3 is CASTKKDSLYGYTF. DNA of the CDR3: TGTGCCAGCACCAAGAAGGACAGCTTATATGGCTACACCTTC.

This chain uses TRBV5-1 with TRBJ1-2; 9 nucleotides line up with TRBD1. The CDR3 extends over 15 amino acids. Germline CDR1 and CDR2: SGHRS and YFSETQ. Germline trimming cut 5 bases from V and 4 bases from J; bases unmatched to any gene: 9. The CDR3 DNA sequence: TGCGCCAGCAGACCTACAGGGGGCGTCGGCTATGGCTACACCTTC. As protein: CASRPTGGVGYGYTF.

V and J are TRBV10-3 and TRBJ2-2; tentative D call: TRBD2 (6 bases). Trimming cost V 2 bases and J 3 bases, with 13 bases left between them. The CDR3 has 16 residues. The V gene's germline CDR1 is ENHRY and CDR2 SYGVKD. CDR3 sequence reads: CAISERRAPDTGELFF. Written as DNA, the CDR3 is TGTGCCATCAGTGAGCGGAGGGCGCCGGACACCGGGGAGCTGTTTTTT.